This T cell receptor beta chain was sequenced in a study of a mutant IDH1 vaccine in newly diagnosed glioma. Indicated time point: baseline, week 1 (first vaccination visit). Treatment here: pre-vaccination baseline after standard-of-care therapy. Some clones are missing from TCRdb's copy, which holds only in-frame ones; the method was immunoSEQ multiplex PCR. The sample carries about 88,000 clones, almost 85% recorded once. The CDR3 runs to 16 residues. The V and J ends lost 4 bases and 11 bases respectively, with 26 bases between them. Germline CDR1 MNHEY, CDR2 SMNVEV (reference sequence). This TCR derives from a man aged 40-49 years with glioma. Some clones in this sample may be carry-over from other donors' samples. This material consisted of PBMCs, taken from a glioma patient treated with radiotherapy, temozolomide or both. The rearrangement links TRBV27 to TRBJ1-1; no reliable D call. The CDR3 coding sequence is TGTGCCAGCAGTTCGGTTGGGTTGGCCAGGATAGGGTCTGCTTTCTTT. This translates into CASSSVGLARIGSAFF.